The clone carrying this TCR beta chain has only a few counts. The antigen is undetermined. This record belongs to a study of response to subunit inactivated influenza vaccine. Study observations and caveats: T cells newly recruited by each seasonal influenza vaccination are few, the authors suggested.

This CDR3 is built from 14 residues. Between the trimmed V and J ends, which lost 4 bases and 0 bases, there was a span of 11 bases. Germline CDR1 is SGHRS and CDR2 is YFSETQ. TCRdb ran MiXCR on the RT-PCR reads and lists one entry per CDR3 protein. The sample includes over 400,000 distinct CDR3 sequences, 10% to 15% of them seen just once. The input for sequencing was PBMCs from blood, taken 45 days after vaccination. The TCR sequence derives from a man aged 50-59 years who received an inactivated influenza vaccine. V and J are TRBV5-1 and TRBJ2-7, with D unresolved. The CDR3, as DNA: TGCGCCAGCAGCGACCCGGCCTCCTCCTACGAGCAGTACTTC. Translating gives CASSDPASSYEQYF. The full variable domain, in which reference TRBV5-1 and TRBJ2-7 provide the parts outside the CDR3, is KAGVTQTPRYLIKTRGQQVTLSCSPISGHRSVSWYQQTPGQGLQFLFEYFSETQRNKGNFPGRFSGRQFSNSRSEMNVSTLELGDSALYLCASSDPASSYEQYFGPGTRLTVT.